This T cell receptor (beta chain) was obtained from a study of CD8 T cells in ankylosing spondylitis. Regarding the study as a whole: There was a TCR beta motif, made of fewer than 10 highly homologous variants, that appeared characteristic of ankylosing spondylitis blood.

Regarding this clonotype: The antigen is unknown.

CDR1 and CDR2 (germline): LGHDT, YNNKEL (reference sequence). The CDR3 length is 15 residues. The V gene end was trimmed by 7 bases and the J gene end by 2 bases; junction bases not matched to a gene: 7. A single record per CDR3 protein comes from TCRdb applying MiXCR to the 5' RACE reads. The sample has 700,000 or so distinct CDR3 sequences; 15% to 20% are singletons. This sequence was found in a male donor with ankylosing spondylitis. The sample was blood, either unsorted or a sorted T cell fraction (not recorded which). The V and J genes are TRBV3-1 and TRBJ2-1, with 8 bases lining up with TRBD1. CDR3 DNA sequence: TGTGCCAGCACCCCGACACAGGGGGCCTACAATGAGCAGTTCTTC. Encoded protein: CASTPTQGAYNEQFF.